Given below is one T cell receptor beta chain in context. It lacks a known antigen. With the read ending 3 residues before the CDR3 end, the germline J gene is used to fill in that end. Using the immunoSEQ assay, multiplex PCR amplified TCR beta CDR3 regions from an average of about 1,300 ng of genomic DNA per sample. Primer bias was corrected in the assay by using a complete synthetic TCR repertoire to establish an amplification baseline. Amplicons were sequenced on the Illumina platform. The authors' analysis ran thus. Sequences were error-corrected by clustering with frequency ratios and a modified nearest-neighbor algorithm, then analyzed in the immunoSEQ Analyzer with IMGT gene definitions. TCR richness and evenness were averaged over 20 rarefaction repeats at each rarefaction depth, excluding samples with fewer sequences than the depth. Relative abundances of V, D and J genes were compared between groups using Wilcoxon rank sum tests, with FDR correction applied. In the blinded duplicates, the intraclass correlation was over 95% for TCR richness and averaged about 80% across over 65 gene segments. In its TCRdb copy, this immuneACCESS table keeps in-frame sequences only and misses some clones. Where compared with another copy, unresolved V genes explain less than half of these, and the others have no known cause. From that table come the V and J calls and clone size; the DNA was used to work out D and trimming. The sample table includes 20,000 to 25,000 clones. The ten largest account for roughly a quarter of the sample.

Spanning cysteine to phenylalanine, the CDR3 consists of 16 amino acids. Only the CDR3 bases that were read are kept: 39 of them, in frame from base 1. From a lookup of the germline V gene, CDR1 and CDR2 are SGHRS and YFSETQ. Here V drops 0 bases and J drops 3 bases, and the junction holds 2 bases not matched to any gene. The data originate from a study of T cells in women clearing cervical HPV infection (dated by TCRdb to about 2018). Regarding the complete study: Cases were roughly 24 women with histologically confirmed HPV16-related CIN3 or worse, including a couple of invasive cancers. An exploratory proof-of-principle case-control study, nested within the Guanacaste HPV Natural History Study in Costa Rica, was conducted to compare TCR repertoires across cervical HPV16 outcomes. Since HLA typing was available for only a few women, HLA type could not be ruled out as a confounder. As quality controls, five blinded duplicates were added to each group, bringing the total to approximately 60 samples made up of roughly 50 participants and 10 replicates. In the parent cohort, some 9,900 women aged 18 or older were enrolled in Guanacaste, Costa Rica, during about 1993 to 1994 and then followed for under 8 years. Controls were around 24 women whose single incident HPV16 infection cleared within 12 months without precancer or cancer developing. Blood from cases was collected at the visit where the lesion was first found, while blood from controls was collected once the infection could no longer be detected. Among cases, blood sampling came a median of 149 days after lesion detection, with an interquartile range of roughly 80 to 220 days. Cases and controls were matched on age within five years and on year of sample collection. Cases had a median age of about 34 years compared with under 40 for controls, and baseline characteristics showed no significant differences between the groups.

Every participant had a single incident cervical HPV16 infection, and prevalent HPV16 infections were excluded. Cervical HPV DNA was detected with MY09/MY11 PCR, and genotyping was done by dot-blot hybridization. Roughly 15 mL of heparinized blood were centrifuged, and the buffy coat was aliquoted, frozen at -30°C, then stored at -80°C. QIAGEN kits were used to extract genomic DNA from the buffy coat specimens. Summary of the overall study and its limitations: Because T-cell numbers per sample were unknown, differences in richness could reflect varying T-cell content rather than repertoire biology. The cross-sectional design could not show whether the associations came before the infection or were a result of it, and neither effector/memory subsets nor HPV-specific T cells were isolated. TCR repertoire richness was significantly higher in CIN3+ cases than in controls across sequencing depths, while evenness did not differ. Lower TRBV6-7 relative abundance was observed in cases than in controls (around 0.1% versus 0.15%; Bonferroni P = 0.0008). Cases were distinguished from controls with an estimated AUC of roughly 0.82 by random forest classifiers combining richness and V gene abundances.

Sample: blood buffy coat. The receptor was derived from a woman between 18 and 75 years old with a cervical HPV16 infection that either progressed to CIN3+ or cleared (not recorded which). The rearranged segments are TRBV5-1 and TRBJ2-3; 12 nucleotides in the junction match TRBD2. The CDR3 region reads CASSLAGLAGTDTQYF. The sequenced CDR3 bases are TGCGCCAGCAGCTTGGCCGGACTAGCGGGGACAGATACG.